This T cell receptor (beta chain) was observed in a study of blood T cell repertoires in COVID-19 (dated by TCRdb to about 2020). Regarding the complete study: The collaborator samples originated in the United States, Italy and Spain and spanned the acute and convalescent phases of COVID-19. Deeply sampled blood TCRbeta repertoires from subjects exposed to, actively infected with, or recovered from COVID-19 were included in the dataset. HLA class I and class II types, where available, came from metadata supplied by the sample provider rather than from assay-based typing. A freely available public database, intended as a resource for researchers studying the immune response to SARS-CoV-2, is where the repertoires were released. A de-identified subject ID, COVID-19 status, age in years and sex were almost always included in the sample metadata. Samples were obtained from the ongoing ImmuneRACE study (first 160 participants) and from over 1,000 subjects provided by 6 global collaborators. The prospective study material was composed of cDNA or gDNA derived from T cells, B-cell-depleted T cells, or PBMCs.

The immunoSEQ Assay, a bias-controlled multiplex PCR, was used to amplify TCRbeta CDR3 regions from genomic DNA. Per the original workflow: The number of nucleated cells in each sample was estimated by amplification of reference gene primers within the assay. Sequence reads were collapsed and filtered to measure the absolute abundance of every unique TCRbeta CDR3 rearrangement. For each sample, productive Simpson clonality was calculated as the square root of Simpson's diversity index over productive rearrangements. The source is immuneACCESS, and TCRdb retained only in-frame sequences with V and J called. Part of the clones is not carried over; for the studies checked, unresolved V genes explain less than half of this, and the remainder is unexplained. The V and J calls and clone size come from that table; D and trimming were worked out from the DNA. The sample table contains tens of thousands of clones; only one count was recorded for 85% to 90% of them. Approximately 6.5% of the sample is taken by the ten largest.

The research as a whole found: How much clinical and demographic metadata was included differed by source and by participant, and the metadata was provided uncurated.

Including the terminal cysteine and phenylalanine, the CDR3 comprises 15 residues. Here the CDR3 DNA is all that survives: 45 bases in frame from base 1. CDR1 and CDR2 are read off the germline V gene as SGHDN and FVKESK. Clipping removes 0 bases from V and 3 bases from J, with 4 as the unmatched junction base count. About this clone: The clone's antigen remains unknown. No base qualities exist here, and no much larger clone lies one base off it.

In Seattle, one collaborating source enrolled patients while the infection was active and tracked those patients longitudinally over the course of disease. The collaborating institutions used their own protocols to collect whole blood in K2EDTA tubes. For TCRbeta analysis, collaborators shipped samples in one of three forms: frozen whole blood, isolated PBMCs, or DNA extracted from either of those sample types. This TCR was sampled from a woman aged 55-75 years with COVID-19, enrolled during active disease. The sequenced material came from peripheral blood. Here the chain combines TRBV14 and TRBJ1-1; a stretch of 7 junction bases matches TRBD1. The sequenced DNA is TGTGCCAGCAGCCAAGAGAGGGGGCGGTACACTGAAGCTTTCTTT. This sequence encodes CASSQERGRYTEAFF.